These T cell receptor beta chains were read from a single sample in a study of blood T cell repertoires in COVID-19. Sequencing was performed with immunoSEQ multiplex PCR; in TCRdb, only in-frame clones are kept and a portion is missing. The sample yields around 120,000 clones, more than 75% seen once. The sequencing input was peripheral blood. These receptors were collected from a woman aged 70 to 79 with acute or convalescent COVID-19. CDR3s include the opening cysteine and the closing phenylalanine or tryptophan. A D gene is named only where the DNA matches it firmly. A row's size may be missing; if present it is once, few, many or a size class.

cdr3_nt cdr3_aa j_call clone_size d_call v_call
TGTGCCAGCATATCCCCGGGGATGAACACTGAAGCTTTCTTT CASISPGMNTEAFF TRBJ1-1 - - TRBV6-5
TGCGCCAGCAGCCAATACCGGGACAGGTCCTACGAGCAGTACTTC CASSQYRDRSYEQYF TRBJ2-7 - TRBD1 TRBV4-1
TGTGCCAGCAAGAGGGAGTCGAATTCACCCCTCCACTTT CASKRESNSPLHF TRBJ1-6 - - TRBV12-3/TRBV12-4
TGTGCCAGCAGCCAATACCTAGCGGGGTTGTCAGAGCAGTACTTC CASSQYLAGLSEQYF TRBJ2-7 - TRBD2 TRBV3-1/TRBV3-2
TGTGCCAGCAGTTACGGGACACACTATGGCTACACCTTC CASSYGTHYGYTF TRBJ1-2 - - TRBV12-3/TRBV12-4
TGTGCCAGCAGACGGCGGCAGGGGGCAGCCAATCAGCCCCAGCATTTT CASRRRQGAANQPQHF TRBJ1-5 - TRBD1 TRBV6-6
TGTGCCAGCAGCCGGGTGTCAGGGGGGCACGGGGAGCTGTTTTTT CASSRVSGGHGELFF TRBJ2-2 many - TRBV3-1/TRBV3-2
TGTGCCAGCAGTTTTACGGAGGACAGGGCCTGGGAGCTGTTTTTT CASSFTEDRAWELFF TRBJ2-2 - TRBD1 TRBV6-5
TGTGCCACCAGTGCCCCAACAGTTCCCTATGGTTTTGGCTACACCTTC CATSAPTVPYGFGYTF TRBJ1-2 - - TRBV24-1
TGTGCTAGTGGTATGGTAAGGGTGGGGACAGACAATCAGCCCCAGCATTTT CASGMVRVGTDNQPQHF TRBJ1-5 - TRBD1 TRBV12-5
TGTGCCAGCAGCTCTCGGGACAGCTTATTGTTTTTT CASSSRDSLLFF TRBJ1-4 - TRBD1 TRBV11-3
TGTGCCAGCAGACAGGGAGGGGGCTACACCTTC CASRQGGGYTF TRBJ1-2 - - TRBV12-3/TRBV12-4
TGTGCCAGCTTACGGAGCGCCTATAATTCACCCCTCCACTTT CASLRSAYNSPLHF TRBJ1-6 - - TRBV6-5
TGCGCCAGCGGGGGGGTGGATCGGGGGCCCCAGCATTTT CASGGVDRGPQHF TRBJ1-5 once - TRBV10-2
TGCGCCAGCAGCCAAGATTCTCAGGGGCCAACTAATGAAAAACTGTTTTTT CASSQDSQGPTNEKLFF TRBJ1-4 few - TRBV4-1
TGTGCTAGTGGTTTGTCCTACACCGGGGAGCTGTTTTTT CASGLSYTGELFF TRBJ2-2 - - TRBV12-5
TGTGCCAGCAGACAGGGACACAACTATGGCTACACCTTC CASRQGHNYGYTF TRBJ1-2 - - TRBV11-2
TGTGCCAGCAGCTTAGGGGGGACGACAGGGGATACGCAGTATTTT CASSLGGTTGDTQYF TRBJ2-3 - TRBD1 TRBV7-6
TGTGCCAGCAGCCAACTTTCAGAGACCCAGTACTTC CASSQLSETQYF TRBJ2-5 - - TRBV3-1/TRBV3-2
TGCGCCAGCAAAGAGACAGGGTCAGCGACCCAGTACTTC CASKETGSATQYF TRBJ2-5 - TRBD1 TRBV10-2
TGTGCCAGCAGCTTAGAATCGGGGATCACCGGGGAGCTGTTTTTT CASSLESGITGELFF TRBJ2-2 once - TRBV7-6
TGTGCCAGCAGCCACCCGAGATGGCAGTACTTC CASSHPRWQYF TRBJ2-7 - - TRBV5-8
TGTGCCAGCACCCGGGACAGGGACGATGAGCAGTTCTTC CASTRDRDDEQFF TRBJ2-1 - TRBD1 TRBV2